What follows is one T cell receptor beta chain and its context. Using its own MiXCR run on the RT-PCR reads, TCRdb lists one record per CDR3 protein. Seen here are roughly 140,000 distinct CDR3 sequences, over 35% observed once, and the top ten hold around 50%. The source of the sample is a study of patients and donors after allogeneic stem cell transplantation. Germline V gives CDR1 PRHDT, CDR2 FYEKMQ (reference sequence). V lost 5 bases and J 1 base, leaving 17 bases between the germline ends. This CDR3 is 16 amino acids long. The sequence derives from a human donor who was either an allogeneic HSCT recipient or a stem cell or donor lymphocyte infusion donor (not recorded which). It is not recorded whose cells these are; they may come from a transplant donor. Source material: blood, either unsorted or a sorted T cell fraction (not recorded which). The chain is built from TRBV13 and TRBJ1-1; D is unclear. CDR3 DNA sequence: TGTGCCAGCAGCCTGTGGAACTCACCGGGGAACACTGAAGCTTTCTTT. Protein product: CASSLWNSPGNTEAFF.